This record looks at one T cell receptor (beta chain) sequence and its context. The antigen is not known. 13 Jbeta primers and 60 Vbeta primers were used for the PCR. Generated by immunoSEQ multiplex PCR, the TCRdb table keeps only in-frame clones and is missing some. The table lists roughly 160,000 clones, 85% of them singletons, with 1% in the top ten. The CDR3 runs 16 residues. Germline CDR1 SGHRS, CDR2 YFSETQ. V gave up 1 base and J gave up 2 bases; unmatched junction bases: 4. This record belongs to a study of cytomegalovirus exposure and HLA in healthy donors. Overall study results and limits: Equally common other TCR beta chains were less clonally expanded than HLA-associated ones, a later analysis found. One variant, a missense change in DCLRE1C, was linked in a later analysis to TCR beta V- and J-gene trimming.

The TCR sequence derives from a boy aged 2-9 years in good health and CMV-seronegative. Sequenced material: PBMCs. The rearrangement joins TRBV5-1 to TRBJ2-5; 11 bases agree with TRBD2. The CDR3 region has the DNA TGCGCCAGCAGCTTGACTAGCGGGAGCTTACAAGAGACCCAGTACTTC. Protein sequence: CASSLTSGSLQETQYF.